The sequence of this T cell receptor beta chain was determined in a study of Graves' ophthalmopathy and Graves' hyperthyroidism. Study in general: Researchers obtained peripheral blood at initial diagnosis, before any treatment had begun.

Each diagnosis was determined on the basis of clinical symptoms, serum thyroxine, TRAb, thyroid ultrasound and orbital computed tomography. Study outcomes and limitations: The authors also found most expanded thyroid clonotypes above 0.001 frequency in blood.

The sequenced template was RNA, covering the TCR beta CDR3 region. RT-PCR with HTBI primers came first, then second-round multiplex PCR. TCRdb reprocessed the multiplex PCR reads via MiXCR and lists one record per CDR3 protein. This repertoire shows roughly 60,000 distinct CDR3 sequences, roughly 47% found once; its top ten account for 4.5% to 5%. This CDR3 has 14 residues. Germline CDR1 MDHEN, CDR2 SYDVKM. V was clipped by 5 bases and J by 4 bases; unmatched bases: 8. This clonotype was found many times. The antigen remains unidentified. The chain links TRBV28 to TRBJ2-7; 7 bases are shared with TRBD1. The sequence was collected from an adult woman with Graves' ophthalmopathy. The sequenced sample consisted of peripheral blood. CDR3 protein: CASSLAGTEYEQYF. The CDR3 DNA is TGTGCCAGCAGTCTAGCCGGGACAGAGTACGAGCAGTACTTC.